Presented here are 27 T cell receptor beta chains from one specimen sequenced in a study of blood T cell repertoires in COVID-19. Produced via immunoSEQ multiplex PCR; TCRdb's table is partial and in-frame only. The sample records more than 75,000 clones, around 88% being singletons. Sequenced material: peripheral blood. Every receptor here comes from a woman in her sixties or seventies with acute or convalescent COVID-19.

There are a few counts of this clone. This CDR3 is CASSLARPRMNTEAFF. The CDR3 region has the DNA TGTGCCAGCAGCTTAGCTCGCCCGCGCATGAACACTGAAGCTTTCTTT. The chain employs TRBV7-8 and TRBJ1-1, with D hard to call. The CDR3 consists of 16 residues. Germline values: CDR1 SGHVS, CDR2 FQNEAQ. V gave up 0 bases and J gave up 0 bases, with 11 bases separating them.

This sequence joins TRBV28 and TRBJ1-2, with TRBD1 as a possible D gene (6 bases). Germline loops: CDR1 MDHEN, CDR2 SYDVKM. The CDR3 consists of 13 residues. V was cut by 5 bases and J by 4 bases, with 11 bases left in between. CDR3: CASSLTGPYGYTF. CDR3 DNA: TGTGCCAGCAGTCTAACAGGGCCCTATGGCTACACCTTC.

J is TRBJ2-1 and V is TRBV5-4, with 9 bases that match TRBD2. This CDR3 is 15 amino acids long. V gave up 0 bases and J gave up 6 bases; unmatched junction bases: 4. CDR1 is SGHNT and CDR2 is YYREEE in the germline V gene (reference sequence). CDR3 coding DNA: TGTGCCAGCAGCTTGGTAGCGGGAGTGGGCAATGAGCAGTTCTTC. It codes for CASSLVAGVGNEQFF.

The chain uses TRBV19 and TRBJ2-7; the D gene is possibly TRBD1 (5 bases). Germline V gene sequence: CDR1 LNHDA, CDR2 SQIVND (reference sequence). V was clipped by 3 bases and J by 5 bases, with 20 bases between them. This CDR3 has 16 residues. DNA of the CDR3: TGTGCCAGTAGTATGGGGCAGGGTCTGTTTTCGGACGAGCAGTACTTC. It is translated as CASSMGQGLFSDEQYF. Full variable domain (outside the CDR3, taken from reference TRBV19 and TRBJ2-7): DGGITQSPKYLFRKEGQNVTLSCEQNLNHDAMYWYRQDPGQGLRLIYYSQIVNDFQKGDIAEGYSVSREKKESFPLTVTSAQKNPTAFYLCASSMGQGLFSDEQYFGPGTRLTVT.

V gene TRBV9 combines with J gene TRBJ2-7; tentatively, D is TRBD1 (5 bases). The germline V gene has CDR1 SGDLS and CDR2 YYNGEE. There are 14 residues in the CDR3. The ends were cut back, 0 bases at V and 2 bases at J, with 9 bases in the middle. CDR3 amino acids: CASSVDWGAYEQYF. DNA for the CDR3: TGTGCCAGCAGCGTAGATTGGGGCGCCTACGAGCAGTACTTC.

The CDR3 sequence is CASSDRINSNQPQHF. DNA for the CDR3: TGTGCCAGCAGTGACAGAATTAATAGCAATCAGCCCCAGCATTTT. V is TRBV6-1 and J is TRBJ1-5; D gene ambiguous. V shed 3 bases and J shed 0 bases, with 9 bases lying between them. The CDR3 covers 15 residues. Germline CDR1 and CDR2: MNHNS and SASEGT.

This clone showed up just once. The chain employs TRBV5-6 and TRBJ1-1; D perhaps matches TRBD1 (5 bases). The CDR3 length is 15 residues. Trimming cost V 0 bases and J 1 base, with 10 bases left between them. Germline CDR1 reads SGHDT; CDR2 reads YYEEEE. CDR3 in DNA: TGTGCCAGCAGCTTGGGCTGGGGCAGGAACACTGAAGCTTTCTTT. Translation: CASSLGWGRNTEAFF. Using reference TRBV5-6 and TRBJ1-1 for the parts outside the CDR3, the full variable domain is DAGVTQSPTHLIKTRGQQVTLRCSPKSGHDTVSWYQQALGQGPQFIFQYYEEEERQRGNFPDRFSGHQFPNYSSELNVNALLLGDSALYLCASSLGWGRNTEAFFGQGTRLTVV.

The rearrangement joins TRBV20-1 to TRBJ2-1, with a weak D call TRBD2 (5 bases). Germline V gene data show CDR1 as DFQATT and CDR2 as SNEGSKA (reference sequence). CDR3 length: 11 residues. The chain's CDR3 is CYPRGLNEQFF. CDR3 coding DNA: TGCTACCCTCGGGGTCTTAATGAGCAGTTCTTC.

The chain carries TRBV18 and TRBJ1-3; no clear D. Germline values: CDR1 KGHSH, CDR2 LQKENI. Trimming left V 3 bases short and J 0 bases short, with 12 bases between. The CDR3 has 16 residues. Here the CDR3 reads CASSPNPEGSGNTIYF. The DNA for the CDR3 is TGTGCCAGCTCACCGAACCCCGAGGGCTCTGGAAACACCATATATTTT. The variable domain in full, completed from reference TRBV18 and TRBJ1-3, reads NAGVMQNPRHLVRRRGQEARLRCSPMKGHSHVYWYRQLPEEGLKFMVYLQKENIIDESGMPKERFSAEFPKEGPSILRIQQVVRGDSAAYFCASSPNPEGSGNTIYFGEGSWLTVV.

The sample holds one count of this clone. This sequence joins TRBV3-1 (or the pseudogene TRBV3-2) and TRBJ2-1; 13 nucleotides match TRBD2. The CDR3 totals 19 residues. Germline CDR1 reads LGHDT; CDR2 reads YNNKEL (reference sequence). V lost 2 bases and J lost 7; bases outside the gene matches: 14. CDR3 amino acids: CASSQRLRTSGGQANEQFF. Written as DNA, the CDR3 is TGTGCCAGCAGCCAAAGACTTAGGACTAGCGGGGGTCAAGCGAATGAGCAGTTCTTC.

The rearrangement uses TRBV5-6 and TRBJ1-2, with no clear D. CDR3 length: 13 amino acids. Trimming stripped 0 bases from V and 6 bases from J, with 9 bases between. Germline CDR1 SGHDT, CDR2 YYEEEE. CDR3 nucleotides: TGTGCCAGCAGCTTGGTTCCAGGCGATGGCTACACCTTC. Protein: CASSLVPGDGYTF.

V usage is TRBV27 and J usage is TRBJ1-5; perhaps TRBD1 as D (6 bases). V shed 6 bases and J shed 1 base, with 10 bases lying between them. In germline, CDR1 is MNHEY, CDR2 SMNVEV (reference sequence). The CDR3 spans 14 residues. DNA of the CDR3: TGTGCCAGCAGATACAGGGCCAGCAATCAGCCCCAGCATTTT. Protein: CASRYRASNQPQHF.

V usage is TRBV12-3 or TRBV12-4 and J usage is TRBJ2-1; 7 nucleotides agree with TRBD2. This CDR3 contains 13 residues. V lost 8 bases, J lost 6 bases, and 7 bases stayed unmatched. CDR3 sequence: CASSSGGANEQFF. CDR3 nucleotide sequence: TGTGCCAGCTCGTCGGGAGGAGCCAATGAGCAGTTCTTC.

The chain links TRBV29-1 to TRBJ2-7; TRBD1 is a possible D gene (5 bases). CDR1 SQVTM and CDR2 ANQGSEA come from the germline V gene. Trimming removed 0 bases at V and 3 bases at J, with 15 bases between. The CDR3 contains 15 residues. In DNA form, the CDR3 reads TGCAGCGTTGAAGATCGTACAGGCCGTTACTACGAGCAGTACTTC. Translating gives CSVEDRTGRYYEQYF.

The chain carries TRBV4-1 and TRBJ1-1; the D gene is possibly TRBD1 (5 bases). Trimming cost V 0 bases and J 4 bases, with 9 bases left between them. The germline CDR1 and CDR2 sequences are MGHRA and YSYEKL. This CDR3 comprises 14 residues. Written as DNA, the CDR3 is TGCGCCAGCAGCCAAGATCTCGGGGGCACTGAAGCTTTCTTT. Protein sequence: CASSQDLGGTEAFF.

This clone was seen more than once but under ten times. The chain joins TRBV5-6 to TRBJ2-7; D call uncertain. The CDR3 covers 14 residues. Germline-derived CDR1 and CDR2 are SGHDT and YYEEEE. The germline V and J ends were trimmed by 0 bases and 0 bases, with 7 bases remaining between them. The CDR3 here is CASSLVSGSYEQYF. In nucleotides, the CDR3 is TGTGCCAGCAGCTTGGTTTCGGGCTCCTACGAGCAGTACTTC.

The CDR3 here is CASSSPRSGGNTEAFF. The CDR3 DNA sequence: TGTGCCAGCAGTTCGCCCCGGTCAGGTGGGAACACTGAAGCTTTCTTT. The gene calls are TRBV27 and TRBJ1-1, with D uncertain. Trimming removed 4 bases at V and 1 base at J, with 16 bases between. There are 16 residues in the CDR3. The germline gives CDR1 MNHEY, CDR2 SMNVEV (reference sequence).

The chain joins TRBV5-1 to TRBJ2-6, with D perhaps matching TRBD2 (6 bases). CDR3 length equals 16 residues. From germline, CDR1 is SGHRS and CDR2 YFSETQ. Trimming took off 0 bases at V and 3 bases at J, with 10 bases between the two ends. The CDR3 spells CASSLVVAVGANVLTF. The CDR3 coding sequence is TGCGCCAGCAGCTTGGTGGTAGCGGTTGGGGCCAACGTCCTGACTTTC.

This chain links TRBV6-6 with TRBJ2-3; a weak D match, TRBD2 (6 bases). The CDR3 spans 17 residues. The ends were cut back, 5 bases at V and 1 base at J, with 19 bases in the middle. Germline assignment: CDR1 MNHNY and CDR2 SVGAGI (reference sequence). The CDR3: CASSPWVGDSGTDTQYF. CDR3 DNA sequence: TGTGCCAGCAGTCCCTGGGTCGGGGACTCTGGCACAGATACGCAGTATTTT.

V usage is TRBV6-5 and J usage is TRBJ1-5; D remains ambiguous. From germline, CDR1 is MNHEY and CDR2 SVGAGI. V was cut by 2 bases and J by 1 base, with 6 bases left in between. The CDR3 sequence is 14 residues long. The CDR3 nucleotides read TGTGCCAGCAGTTACAGAGGAAGCAATCAGCCCCAGCATTTT. Protein sequence: CASSYRGSNQPQHF.

This clone was detected only a few times. This chain uses TRBV2 with TRBJ2-7, with TRBD1 matching over 9 bases. V lost 5 bases to trimming and J lost 4 bases; unmatched junction nucleotides: 6. From germline, CDR1 is SNHLY and CDR2 FYNNEI. CDR3 size: 14 residues. The CDR3 nucleotides are TGTGCCAGCAGTAAAAGGACAGGGGTTTACGAGCAGTACTTC. As protein: CASSKRTGVYEQYF.

This chain joins TRBV28 and TRBJ2-3; D call uncertain. Germline CDR1 and CDR2: MDHEN and SYDVKM. CDR3 length: 16 amino acids. Trimming took off 5 bases at V and 2 bases at J, with 17 bases between the two ends. CDR3 nucleotides: TGTGCCAGCAGTCCCCACCAGGTTTCCATCACAGATACGCAGTATTTT. This gives the protein CASSPHQVSITDTQYF.

The chain couples TRBV19 to TRBJ2-2, with TRBD2 identical over 12 bases. V gave up 6 bases and J gave up 3 bases; unmatched junction bases: 5. Germline values: CDR1 LNHDA, CDR2 SQIVND (reference sequence). The CDR3 has 16 residues. The CDR3 sequence is CASRRLAGGDTGELFF. In nucleotides, the CDR3 is TGTGCCAGTAGGCGGCTAGCGGGAGGGGACACCGGGGAGCTGTTTTTT. The whole variable domain, remainder taken from reference TRBV19 and TRBJ2-2, is DGGITQSPKYLFRKEGQNVTLSCEQNLNHDAMYWYRQDPGQGLRLIYYSQIVNDFQKGDIAEGYSVSREKKESFPLTVTSAQKNPTAFYLCASRRLAGGDTGELFFGEGSRLTVL.

The chain uses TRBV12-3 or TRBV12-4 and TRBJ1-1, with D unclear. The CDR3 consists of 12 residues. The V and J ends lost 3 bases and 6 bases respectively, with 8 bases between them. This chain's CDR3 is CASSFSVAEAFF. CDR3 sequence (DNA): TGTGCCAGCAGTTTTAGTGTGGCTGAAGCTTTCTTT.

This rearrangement joins TRBV3-1 (or the pseudogene TRBV3-2) to TRBJ1-6; D possibly corresponds to TRBD1 (5 bases). This CDR3 contains 14 residues. From germline, CDR1 is LGHDT and CDR2 YNNKEL (reference sequence). Trimming left V 1 base short and J 9 bases short, with 10 bases between. This CDR3 is CASSQVQDGSPLHF. The CDR3 DNA sequence: TGTGCCAGCAGCCAAGTACAGGACGGTTCACCCCTCCACTTT.

The sample holds a few counts of this clone. The genes are TRBV29-1 and TRBJ2-7; D gene unclear. Trimming cost V 4 bases and J 0 bases, with 7 bases left between them. CDR1 and CDR2 from the germline V gene are SQVTM and ANQGSEA. CDR3 length: 12 residues. CDR3 sequence (DNA): TGCAGCGTTGGGAGCAACTCCTACGAGCAGTACTTC. The encoded protein is CSVGSNSYEQYF.

The chain employs TRBV19 and TRBJ2-7; TRBD1 agrees at 9 bases. Trimming removed 9 bases from V and 1 base from J; junction bases left unmatched: 7. This CDR3 has 14 residues. The V gene's germline CDR1 is LNHDA and CDR2 SQIVND (reference sequence). The CDR3 nucleotides are TGTGCCAGCGGGGACAGGGCCCTATCCTACGAGCAGTACTTC. Translated, it gives CASGDRALSYEQYF.